This passage covers 28 T cell receptor beta chains from one sample sequenced in a study of blood T cells in healthy people across ages. Next came a second PCR, run for roughly 7 to 12 cycles, which used a sample-barcoded 5' primer along with a J-beta primer mix. TCRdb used MiXCR to reprocess the 5' RACE reads, holding one entry per CDR3 protein. Altogether around 940,000 distinct CDR3 sequences are present, 45% to 60% being singletons, with the ten largest covering over 20%. Sequenced sample: blood. The receptors derive from a woman aged 60-75 years in good health.

In its sample, this clonotype was seen once. At one end the junction does not follow the germline gene, possibly because of a read error. The chain joins TRBV7-9 to TRBJ2-3, with 8 bases identical to TRBD2. This CDR3 has 17 residues. Germline V gene lookup returns CDR1 SEHNR and CDR2 FQNEAQ (reference sequence). CDR3 nucleotides: TGTGCCAGCAGCCCGGCCCAGAGGGCGGGAGGAACAGATATGCAGTATTTT. Protein product: CASSPAQRAGGTDMQYF.

This sequence joins TRBV7-2 and TRBJ2-7; D may be TRBD2 (5 bases). CDR1 is SGHTA, CDR2 FQGNSA, per germline. Trimming cost V 1 base and J 3 bases, with 13 bases left between them. The CDR3 covers 15 residues. CDR3 amino acids: CASSLVSGKFYEQYF. For the CDR3, the DNA is TGTGCCAGCAGCTTAGTTTCCGGGAAGTTCTACGAGCAGTACTTC.

The rearrangement joins TRBV20-1 to TRBJ1-2; TRBD1 might be the D (5 bases). The V end lost 5 bases, the J end lost 7 bases, and 11 bases lay between the germline ends. The CDR3 has 11 amino acids. Looked up from germline, CDR1 is DFQATT and CDR2 is SNEGSKA (reference sequence). DNA of the CDR3: TGCAGTGCTGGCAGGGTAGGTGGCTACACCTTC. It specifies CSAGRVGGYTF.

This clonotype was found a few times. This chain connects TRBV20-1 to TRBJ2-1, with D perhaps given as TRBD1 or TRBD2 (6 bases each). CDR1 and CDR2 (germline): DFQATT, SNEGSKA (reference sequence). Trimming left V 6 bases short and J 7 bases short, with 25 bases between. The CDR3 length is 16 residues. CDR3 loop: CSAPRRKGGARNEQFF. CDR3 DNA: TGCAGTGCGCCCCGACGAAAGGGGGGCGCTAGGAATGAGCAGTTCTTC.

This rearrangement joins TRBV29-1 to TRBJ2-3; tentatively, D is TRBD2 (6 bases). The CDR3 is 14 amino acids. Per germline, CDR1 SQVTM and CDR2 ANQGSEA. Trimming shortened V by 3 bases and J by 4 bases, and 14 bases separated the two germline ends. The CDR3, as DNA: TGCAGCGTTGAGTTGGGGGGAGAAGCAGATACGCAGTATTTT. It is translated as CSVELGGEADTQYF.

V is TRBV20-1 and J is TRBJ2-3; unclear D gene. CDR3 length: 12 residues. The V end lost 2 bases, the J end lost 6 bases, and 9 bases lay between the germline ends. The germline V gene has CDR1 DFQATT and CDR2 SNEGSKA (reference sequence). The CDR3 nucleotides read TGCAGTGCTAGACGTACAAGGGATACGCAGTATTTT. Amino acid sequence: CSARRTRDTQYF.

The rearrangement links TRBV28 to TRBJ2-3, with D perhaps matching TRBD2 (7 bases). The CDR3 extends over 14 amino acids. The V gene lost 5 bases and the J gene lost 6 bases, with 15 bases spanning the gap. Germline V gives CDR1 MDHEN, CDR2 SYDVKM. The CDR3 DNA follows: TGTGCCAGCAGTGGGGGGAGGGGGGTGGATACGCAGTATTTT. This translates into CASSGGRGVDTQYF.

This clonotype showed up just a few times. CDR3 nucleotides: TGTGCCAGCAGTTTATCCGTTTTCCTCCTCGCCTCTGGGGCCAACGTCCTGACTTTC. Translating gives CASSLSVFLLASGANVLTF. This chain links TRBV28 with TRBJ2-6, with D unclear. The CDR3 loop spans 19 amino acids. V lost 1 base, J lost 0 bases, and 16 bases lay in between. In germline, CDR1 is MDHEN, CDR2 SYDVKM.

This clonotype turned up a few times. The genes are TRBV7-3 and TRBJ1-1, with D possibly being TRBD1 (5 bases). The V end lost 5 bases, the J end lost 0 bases, and 10 bases lay between the germline ends. The CDR3 length is 14 residues. Germline lookup yields CDR1 SGHTA and CDR2 FQGTGA. CDR3: CASSPDKVNTEAFF. The CDR3, as DNA: TGTGCCAGCAGCCCGGACAAGGTGAACACTGAAGCTTTCTTT.

This clonotype showed up just a few times. The rearrangement uses TRBV4-2 and TRBJ2-3, with D maybe TRBD2 (6 bases). V was pared by 4 bases and J by 4 bases, with 21 bases between. Germline V gene lookup returns CDR1 LGHNA and CDR2 YNFKEQ. This CDR3 spans 17 amino acids. The CDR3 sequence: CASSLTRARELSDTQYF. CDR3 in DNA: TGTGCCAGCAGCCTAACTAGGGCTCGGGAGCTATCAGATACGCAGTATTTT.

The genes are TRBV7-9 and TRBJ2-3, with D uncertain. Germline CDR1 reads SEHNR; CDR2 reads FQNEAQ (reference sequence). There are 14 residues in the CDR3. V lost 5 bases, J lost 4 bases, and 13 bases lay in between. In nucleotides, the CDR3 is TGTGCCAGCAGCGTGTCGCCCCGGGCAGATACGCAGTATTTT. Amino acids: CASSVSPRADTQYF.

The chain is built from TRBV6-5 and TRBJ2-7; D gene ambiguous. The V end lost 0 bases, the J end lost 1 base, and 13 bases lay between the germline ends. The germline CDR1 and CDR2 sequences are MNHEY and SVGAGI. The CDR3 sequence is 16 residues long. CDR3 in amino acids: CASSYSSRPSSYEQYF. The CDR3 region has the DNA TGTGCCAGCAGTTACTCGAGTCGTCCTAGTTCCTACGAGCAGTACTTC.

This clonotype was counted a few times. This chain joins TRBV12-3 or TRBV12-4 and TRBJ1-2; the D gene is possibly TRBD1 (5 bases). Between the trimmed V and J ends, which lost 6 bases and 3 bases, there was a span of 14 bases. The CDR3 is made up of 14 amino acids. CDR3 in DNA: TGTGCCAGCAGCGGATTAGGGACGTACTATGGCTACACCTTC. This codes for CASSGLGTYYGYTF.

The chain uses TRBV2 and TRBJ2-7, with unresolved D. The ends were cut back, 6 bases at V and 0 bases at J, with 12 bases in the middle. The CDR3 contains 14 residues. CDR1 and CDR2 (germline): SNHLY, FYNNEI. The DNA for the CDR3 is TGTGCCAGCAGATCTGAGTTCCGCTCCTACGAGCAGTACTTC. Translation: CASRSEFRSYEQYF.

The chain joins TRBV20-1 to TRBJ2-5; 7 bases fit TRBD2. With the DNA end fitting TRBJ2-7 better, the J assignment may be wrong. The CDR3 covers 16 residues. Germline values: CDR1 DFQATT, CDR2 SNEGSKA (reference sequence). This CDR3 is CSARELAGEYQYEQYF. CDR3 sequence (DNA): TGCAGTGCTAGGGAGTTGGCGGGAGAATACCAATACGAGCAGTACTTC.

This clonotype was counted only a few times. The J gene is TRBJ2-5, the V gene TRBV29-1, with D maybe TRBD1 (6 bases). Looked up from germline, CDR1 is SQVTM and CDR2 is ANQGSEA. Trimming left V 4 bases short and J 2 bases short, with 8 bases between. The CDR3 is 12 amino acids. CDR3 in amino acids: CSVGQAQETQYF. In DNA, the CDR3 is TGCAGCGTTGGACAGGCACAAGAGACCCAGTACTTC. Together with reference TRBV29-1 and TRBJ2-5, the CDR3 gives the full variable domain: SAVISQKPSRDICQRGTSLTIQCQVDSQVTMMFWYRQQPGQSLTLIATANQGSEATYESGFVIDKFPISRPNLTFSTLTVSNMSPEDSSIYLCSVGQAQETQYFGPGTRLLVL.

This chain connects TRBV20-1 to TRBJ2-7; TRBD2 matches at 14 bases. Germline CDR1 and CDR2: DFQATT and SNEGSKA (reference sequence). With 7 bases clipped from V and 5 bases from J, the junction kept 4 bases outside the gene matches. The CDR3 consists of 13 residues. DNA for the CDR3: TGCAGTGTGTCGGGACTAGCGGGAGACGAGCAGTACTTC. The encoded protein is CSVSGLAGDEQYF.

The chain couples TRBV28 to TRBJ2-1, with 11 nucleotides matching TRBD2. Losses at the gene ends were 10 bases for V and 4 bases for J; bases not matched to a gene: 18. This CDR3 region has 18 residues. Germline CDR1 is MDHEN and CDR2 is SYDVKM. The CDR3 coding sequence is TGTGCCACCCAAGGGGCGGGTAGCGGGAGGGCCCGTTACAATGAGCAGTTCTTC. This encodes CATQGAGSGRARYNEQFF. Drawing the rest from reference TRBV28 and TRBJ2-1, the complete variable domain is DVKVTQSSRYLVKRTGEKVFLECVQDMDHENMFWYRQDPGLGLRLIYFSYDVKMKEKGDIPEGYSVSREKKERFSLILESASTNQTSMYLCATQGAGSGRARYNEQFFGPGTRLTVL.

The V and J genes are TRBV12-3 or TRBV12-4 and TRBJ2-3; possibly TRBD2 for D (6 bases). Trimming pared 8 bases from V and 0 bases from J, leaving 18 bases between. The CDR3 has 16 residues. Here the CDR3 reads CASGGRGGISTDTQYF. CDR3 coding DNA: TGTGCCAGCGGGGGTAGGGGCGGGATTAGCACAGATACGCAGTATTTT.

This clonotype showed up just a few times. In nucleotides, the CDR3 is TGTGCCAGCAGCCGGGGACAGGACCCAGGCTACGAGCAGTACTTC. Residues: CASSRGQDPGYEQYF. The chain carries TRBV11-2 and TRBJ2-7, with TRBD1 matching over 8 bases. V trimming: 5 bases; J trimming: 3 bases; junction bases outside the gene matches: 9. The CDR3 extends over 15 amino acids. Germline V CDR1 and CDR2: SGHAT, FQNNGV.

This chain joins TRBV11-3 and TRBJ2-7, with 10 positions matching TRBD2. The CDR3 covers 15 residues. Germline-derived CDR1 and CDR2 are SGHNT and YENEEA. V shed 5 bases and J 2 bases; nucleotides not matched to a gene: 6. The CDR3 loop reads CASSLTSGTTYEQYF. In nucleotides, the CDR3 is TGTGCCAGCAGCCTCACTAGCGGGACGACCTACGAGCAGTACTTC.

This clonotype was detected once. The chain employs TRBV12-3 or TRBV12-4 and TRBJ2-4; no clear D gene. V was cut by 7 bases and J by 7 bases, with 20 bases left in between. This CDR3 spans 15 amino acids. The CDR3 loop reads CASNTAGSGFNIQYF. CDR3 coding DNA: TGTGCCAGCAACACCGCCGGTTCTGGATTCAACATTCAGTACTTC.

The genes are TRBV7-2 and TRBJ2-7; D is tentatively TRBD1 or TRBD2 (5 bases each). CDR1 is SGHTA, CDR2 FQGNSA, per germline. V lost 4 bases, J lost 5 bases, and 12 bases lay in between. The CDR3 has 13 residues. CDR3 protein: CASSSTRGHEQYF. In DNA form, the CDR3 reads TGTGCCAGCAGCTCTACCCGGGGCCACGAGCAGTACTTC.

V usage is TRBV20-1 and J usage is TRBJ2-7, with D uncertain. The V gene lost 1 base and the J gene lost 1 base, with 14 bases spanning the gap. Germline V gives CDR1 DFQATT, CDR2 SNEGSKA (reference sequence). The CDR3 is 15 residues long. For the CDR3, the DNA is TGCAGTGCTAGAGTTACAGCTGCTCCTTCCTACGAGCAGTACTTC. It specifies CSARVTAAPSYEQYF.

This clonotype was picked up a small number of times. The chain recombines TRBV20-1 with TRBJ2-1; 10 bases align to TRBD2. Germline-derived CDR1 and CDR2 are DFQATT and SNEGSKA (reference sequence). The CDR3 length is 14 residues. J was trimmed by 6 bases and V by 4 bases; bases with no gene match: 6. As DNA, the CDR3 is TGCAGTGCTATAGGTTGGACTAGCGGCAATGAGCAGTTCTTC. The encoded protein is CSAIGWTSGNEQFF.

There are a few counts of this clonotype. The chain employs TRBV27 and TRBJ2-1, with 9 bases identical to TRBD2. The CDR3 loop spans 15 amino acids. V lost 5 bases to trimming and J lost 8 bases; unmatched junction nucleotides: 10. CDR1 and CDR2 (germline): MNHEY, SMNVEV (reference sequence). The CDR3 is CASSATSGRYYEQFF. The CDR3 DNA follows: TGTGCCAGCAGTGCCACCAGCGGGAGGTACTATGAGCAGTTCTTC.

The table lists this clonotype with a few counts. A read error may account for a junction end that differs from germline. This rearrangement joins TRBV12-3 or TRBV12-4 to TRBJ2-3; D is uncertain. The CDR3 runs 12 residues. This chain's CDR3 is CAGAISTDTQYF. The DNA for the CDR3 is TGCGCTGGAGCCATTAGCACAGATACGCAGTATTTT.

The chain links TRBV7-8 to TRBJ1-4; TRBD1 might be the D (5 bases). Trimming took off 1 base at V and 8 bases at J, with 14 bases between the two ends. The CDR3 has 15 residues. CDR1 and CDR2 from the germline V gene are SGHVS and FQNEAQ. Here the CDR3 reads CASSLVDSPWEKLFF. Here the CDR3 DNA reads TGTGCCAGCAGCTTAGTAGACAGTCCGTGGGAAAAACTGTTTTTT.